This T cell receptor (beta chain) was documented in a study of T cells in Graves' hyperthyroidism and ophthalmopathy. Study-level background: Any treatment followed the collection of peripheral blood at initial diagnosis.

Note on this clonotype: Its antigen remains unidentified.

Subjects aged 18 to 65 presented with newly diagnosed hyperthyroidism of less than 2 months' duration. Study-wide points: By a 13 V-J model, ophthalmopathy was set apart from stable hyperthyroidism. Most clonotypes that expanded in the thyroid above 0.001 also showed up in blood.

Amplified regions were TCR beta CDR3 sequences from RNA transcripts. Using the HTBI primer set, a first-round RT-PCR was run on the TCR CDR3. TCRdb reanalysed the multiplex PCR reads using MiXCR and keeps one entry per CDR3 protein. The data contain about 420,000 distinct CDR3 sequences, approximately 13% of them singletons. V lost 0 bases to trimming and J lost 7 bases, with 15 bases between them. This CDR3 contains 15 residues. CDR1 is LGHDT and CDR2 is YNNKEL in the germline V gene (reference sequence). The rearrangement joins TRBV3-1 to TRBJ1-2; D remains ambiguous. The specimen sequenced was blood. The TCR comes from a woman aged 18-29 years with Graves' hyperthyroidism. CDR3 DNA sequence: TGTGCCAGCAGCCAAGATTTGGTCACCCCTGCTGGCTACACCTTC. Amino acids: CASSQDLVTPAGYTF.